Given below is one T cell receptor (beta chain) in context. CDR3 size: 14 residues. CDR1 is MNHEY, CDR2 SMNVEV, per germline (reference sequence). V was shortened by 5 bases and J by 0 bases, with 11 bases between the two germline ends. The second PCR ran about 6 to 11 cycles with a sample-barcoded 5' primer and J-beta primers. Every cDNA molecule carried a tag from a template-switch adaptor bearing 12 random nucleotides. Via MiXCR, TCRdb re-called the 5' RACE reads, giving one row per CDR3 protein. Here the sample spans roughly 700,000 distinct CDR3 sequences, about half being singletons. The sample belongs to a study of blood T cells in healthy people across ages. Study-level background: In model experiments, template switching was able to capture about one barcoded beta molecule for every two T cells that were present.

Sample: blood. The chain joins TRBV27 to TRBJ2-7; D remains unclear. This receptor was identified in a woman between 55 and 75 years old in good health. The CDR3 DNA is TGTGCCAGCAGTGTAAACCCGGACTCCTACGAGCAGTACTTC. It encodes CASSVNPDSYEQYF.